Detailed here is one T cell receptor beta chain. Its antigen is as yet unknown. The sample is drawn from a study of regulatory dendritic cells for organ transplantation. Regarding the study as a whole: Naive T cells showed high diversity, memory cells less, memory CD8+ least.

CDR1 is MNHEY, CDR2 SVGAGI, per germline. There are 13 residues in the CDR3. V was shortened by 4 bases and J by 2 bases, with 8 bases between the two germline ends. Data came from immunoSEQ multiplex PCR; TCRdb stores just in-frame clones and leaves some out. The sample consists of roughly 23,000 clones, about 85% of them appearing once. CFSE-labeled sorted T cells met regulatory or mature dendritic cells for 5 days. Sequencing was carried out using naive CD4+ T cells from blood cultured with dendritic cells. Subset of the sample: CD45RA+ naive T cells. V gene TRBV6-5 combines with J gene TRBJ1-1; D is uncertain. The sequence was obtained from a human donor in good health. CDR3 bases: TGTGCCAGCAGTTGGGAGAGAAACACTGAAGCTTTCTTT. Translating gives CASSWERNTEAFF.